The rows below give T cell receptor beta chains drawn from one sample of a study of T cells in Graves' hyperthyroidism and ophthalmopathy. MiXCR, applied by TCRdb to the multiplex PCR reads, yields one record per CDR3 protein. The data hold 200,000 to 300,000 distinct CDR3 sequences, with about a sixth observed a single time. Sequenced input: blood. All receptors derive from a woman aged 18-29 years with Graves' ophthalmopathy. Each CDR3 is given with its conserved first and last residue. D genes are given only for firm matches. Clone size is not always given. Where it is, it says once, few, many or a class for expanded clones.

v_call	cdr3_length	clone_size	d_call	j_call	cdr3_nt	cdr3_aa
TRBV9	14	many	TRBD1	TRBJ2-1	TGTGCCAGCAGCGTAAGGGGGCTGGACAATGAGCAGTTCTTC	CASSVRGLDNEQFF
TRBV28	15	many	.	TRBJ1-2	TGTGCCAGCAGTTTAAGTCACACAACCCTCTATGGCTACACCTTC	CASSLSHTTLYGYTF
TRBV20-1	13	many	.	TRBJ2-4	TGCAGTGCTAGGGGGGTGGCCAAAAACATTCAGTACTTC	CSARGVAKNIQYF
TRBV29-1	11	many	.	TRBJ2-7	TGCAGCGTTTCTTTCTCCTACGAGCAGTACTTC	CSVSFSYEQYF
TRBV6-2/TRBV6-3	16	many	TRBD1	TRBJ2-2	TGTGCCAGCAGCGTGAGTTGGACAGGTCCCACCGGGGAGCTGTTTTTT	CASSVSWTGPTGELFF
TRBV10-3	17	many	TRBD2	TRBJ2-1	TGTGCCATCAGTGAACCCAGGACTAGCCTTTCTTCGGATGAGCAGTTCTTC	CAISEPRTSLSSDEQFF
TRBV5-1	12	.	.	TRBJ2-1	TGCGCCAGCAGCCCCCGCTTGGATGAGCAGTTCTTC	CASSPRLDEQFF
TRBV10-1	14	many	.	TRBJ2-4	TGCGCCAGCAGTGAGTCGACAGGGAGGGACATTCAGTACTTC	CASSESTGRDIQYF
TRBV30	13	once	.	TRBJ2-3	TGTGCCTGGAGTGTAGTGGGGACAGATACGCAGTATTTT	CAWSVVGTDTQYF
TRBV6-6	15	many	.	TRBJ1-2	TGTGCCAGCAGTTACGGAAGGGCCACACACTATGGCTACACCTTC	CASSYGRATHYGYTF
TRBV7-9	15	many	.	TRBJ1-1	TGTGCCAGCAGCCCCCGGAGTGGGGGCAAGACTGAAGCTTTCTTT	CASSPRSGGKTEAFF
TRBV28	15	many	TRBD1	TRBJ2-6	TGTGCCAGCAGTGGGACAGGGTTGGGGGCCAACGTCCTGACTTTC	CASSGTGLGANVLTF
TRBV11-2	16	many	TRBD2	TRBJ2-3	TGTGCCAGCAGCAAGGCTGGCGGGGGGGTCACAGATACGCAGTATTTT	CASSKAGGGVTDTQYF
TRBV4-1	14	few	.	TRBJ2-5	TGCGCCAGCAGCCCGGGACTGGCGAAAGAGACCCAGTACTTC	CASSPGLAKETQYF
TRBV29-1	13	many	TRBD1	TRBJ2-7	TGCAGCGTTGCGGGACAGGGCTATTACGAGCAGTACTTC	CSVAGQGYYEQYF
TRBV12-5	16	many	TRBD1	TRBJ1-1	TGTGCTAGTGGCCCACGCGTTACAGGGGGCCGCACTGAAGCTTTCTTT	CASGPRVTGGRTEAFF
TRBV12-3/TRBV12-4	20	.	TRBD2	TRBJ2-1	TGTGCCAGCAGTTTCCAGGCAGCCTACGGGACTAGCGGGGGCTACAATGAGCAGTTCTTC	CASSFQAAYGTSGGYNEQFF
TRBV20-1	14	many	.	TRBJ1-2	TGCAGTGCTAGAGATTATCGGGGGAACTATGGCTACACCTTC	CSARDYRGNYGYTF